This T cell receptor (beta chain) was profiled in a study of shared clonotypes between healthy human individuals. Whole-study results and caveats: Rarefaction showed sorted-subset sequencing was incomplete despite large depth.

Repertoires were generated with immunoSEQ multiplex PCR, while TCRdb's copy carries only in-frame clones and drops some. The data show just over 2,000,000 clones, about 94% seen once. Only CD45RO-negative cells positively selected for CCR7 counted as naive CD8 cells, so terminally differentiated effector memory CD45RA+ cells were excluded. To note about this clone: The antigen remains unidentified.

The material sequenced was naive CD8+ T cells sorted from blood. The clonotype originates from a young man in good health.

In nucleotides, the CDR3 is TGTGCCAGCAGTTTTTTGCACGAGCAGTACTTC. It is translated as CASSFLHEQYF. The rearrangement joins TRBV28 to TRBJ2-7; D is ambiguous. Germline values: CDR1 MDHEN, CDR2 SYDVKM. V was trimmed by 3 bases and J by 5 bases, leaving 5 bases between them. The length of the CDR3 is 11 residues.